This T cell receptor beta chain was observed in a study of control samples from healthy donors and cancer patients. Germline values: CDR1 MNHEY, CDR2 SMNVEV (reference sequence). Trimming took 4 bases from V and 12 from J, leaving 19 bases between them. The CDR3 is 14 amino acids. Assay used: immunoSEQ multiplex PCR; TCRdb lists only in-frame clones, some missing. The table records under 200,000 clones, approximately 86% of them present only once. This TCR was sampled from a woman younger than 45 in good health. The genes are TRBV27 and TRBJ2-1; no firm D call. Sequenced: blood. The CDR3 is CASSSTNTGLRQFF. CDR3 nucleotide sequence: TGTGCCAGCAGTTCGACCAACACGGGCTTGCGGCAGTTCTTC.